Reported below is one T cell receptor beta chain. Its antigen is as yet unknown. The assay was immunoSEQ multiplex PCR, and TCRdb's table has in-frame clones only and misses some. The data show hundreds of thousands of clones, about 92% seen once. These data originate in a study of T cell responses to AZD1222 COVID-19 vaccine. General observations from the study: Females made up more of the donors, who were largely white British, and clonal diversity may have come out too low. Seropositive AZD1222 recipients at baseline numbered only five or six.

The CDR3 extends over 15 amino acids. The V and J ends lost 0 bases and 2 bases, in that order; junction bases with no gene match: 2. Germline lookup yields CDR1 SGHDT and CDR2 YYEEEE. The V call is TRBV5-6, the J call TRBJ1-2; 9 bases map to TRBD1. Sequencing used peripheral blood, obtained on day 0 of MenACWY control vaccination. The source of this sequence is an adult in good health. This chain's CDR3 is CASSLAGQGNYGYTF. The CDR3 nucleotides read TGTGCCAGCAGCTTGGCCGGACAGGGGAACTATGGCTACACCTTC.